This TCR beta chain appears in the sequencing data of a study of blood T cells in healthy people across ages. PCR was performed a second time for about 7 to 11 cycles using a sample-barcoded 5' primer and a J-beta primer mix. Each CDR3 protein is one row after TCRdb ran MiXCR on the 5' RACE reads. The sample contains 1.4 million to 1.5 million distinct CDR3 sequences, roughly 40% of which appear only once. Of note for this clonotype: The junction differs from germline at one of its ends, possibly a read error.

The CDR3 has 14 residues. Germline V gene lookup returns CDR1 KGHSH and CDR2 LQKENI. The rearrangement links TRBV18 to TRBJ2-1, with 9 bases lining up with TRBD2. The specimen was blood. This receptor was obtained from a young woman in good health. The CDR3 DNA sequence: TGTGCCAGCCCACCGGCTAGTGGCGGGAGGGCATTGTTCTTC. Protein: CASPPASGGRALFF. Combining the CDR3 with reference TRBV18 and TRBJ2-1 gives the whole variable domain NAGVMQNPRHLVRRRGQEARLRCSPMKGHSHVYWYRQLPEEGLKFMVYLQKENIIDESGMPKERFSAEFPKEGPSILRIQQVVRGDSAAYFCASPPASGGRALFFGPGTRLTVL.